Presented here are 7 T cell receptor beta chains from one specimen sequenced in a study of shared clonotypes between healthy human individuals. The protocol was immunoSEQ multiplex PCR, while the TCRdb copy is restricted to in-frame clones and leaves out a portion. The sample contains about 2,200,000 clones, about 93% of which appear only once. CD45RO-negative CD8 cells positively selected for CCR7 made up the naive population, which excluded terminally differentiated effector memory CD45RA+ cells. The material sequenced was naive CD8+ T cells from PBMCs. All receptors come from a man younger than 30 in good health. Some clones in this sample may be carry-over from other donors' samples.

CDR3 DNA: TGTGCCAGCAGCTTACCGGGACTAGCTGATTACGAGCAGTACTTC. This encodes CASSLPGLADYEQYF. The V call is TRBV5-4, the J call TRBJ2-7; the match to TRBD2 covers 9 bases. Trimming took 2 bases from V and 4 from J; bases not matched to a gene: 7. This CDR3 has 15 residues. Germline V lookup: CDR1 SGHNT, CDR2 YYREEE (reference sequence).

The chain links TRBV7-9 to TRBJ2-3; possible D gene TRBD1, 6 bases. V lost 5 bases and J lost 4, with 22 bases in between. The CDR3 has 17 residues. CDR1 and CDR2 (germline): SEHNR, FQNEAQ (reference sequence). The CDR3 DNA follows: TGTGCCAGCAGCAATGTAAAGGGGACACCCCGGGCAGATACGCAGTATTTT. Translating it yields CASSNVKGTPRADTQYF.

The chain recombines TRBV27 with TRBJ2-7, with D possibly matching TRBD2 (6 bases). Germline V CDR1 and CDR2: MNHEY, SMNVEV (reference sequence). The ends were cut back, 9 bases at V and 0 bases at J, with 12 bases in the middle. CDR3 length: 13 residues. CDR3 amino acids: CASSDGSSYEQYF. CDR3 coding DNA: TGTGCCAGTTCGGACGGGAGCTCCTACGAGCAGTACTTC.

The rearrangement links TRBV27 to TRBJ2-3, with a tentative D call TRBD1 (5 bases). Germline V gene lookup returns CDR1 MNHEY and CDR2 SMNVEV (reference sequence). Deletions cut 5 bases from V and 4 bases from J, with 13 bases between. The CDR3 is 14 amino acids. The CDR3 DNA reads as TGTGCCAGCAGTCGGACACCGGGTGCAGATACGCAGTATTTT. Translated: CASSRTPGADTQYF.

This clone came up once. The V call is TRBV7-9, the J call TRBJ1-4; TRBD1 might be the D (5 bases). CDR1 and CDR2 from the germline V gene are SEHNR and FQNEAQ (reference sequence). There are 16 residues in the CDR3. V lost 0 bases, J lost 8 bases, and 16 bases lay in between. The CDR3 is CASSLAHTGREEKLFF. DNA for the CDR3: TGTGCCAGCAGCTTAGCGCACACAGGTCGGGAGGAAAAACTGTTTTTT.

This rearrangement joins TRBV4-3 to TRBJ2-7; D is undetermined. The germline V gene has CDR1 LGHNA and CDR2 YSLEER. V lost 1 base and J lost 3, with 13 bases in between. CDR3 length: 15 amino acids. In DNA, the CDR3 is TGCGCCAGCAGCCAAGCCAATGGCTACAGCTACGAGCAGTACTTC. This translates into CASSQANGYSYEQYF.

The chain joins TRBV21-1 to TRBJ1-4; the table gives TRBD1 as D, unverified against the DNA. TRBV21-1 is a pseudogene segment. The CDR3 is 13 amino acids. The CDR3 reads CASSRTGAEKLFF. CDR3 nucleotides: TGTGCCAGCAGCAGGACAGGGGCTGAAAAACTGTTTTTT.